This T cell receptor (beta chain) emerged from a study of blood T cell repertoires in COVID-19. Study information: Samples representing acute and convalescent COVID-19 were sourced from the United States, Italy and Spain. The analysed material was cDNA or gDNA that came from T cells, B-cell-depleted T cells, or PBMCs.

Seattle patients were enrolled while actively infected and followed longitudinally. CDR1 is PRHDT, CDR2 FYEKMQ, per germline (reference sequence). V dropped 0 bases and J dropped 7; count of bases not matched to a gene: 7. The length of the CDR3 is 16 residues. In the study's own analysis: The authors estimated nucleated cell counts from reference gene primer amplification. TCRdb's table, derived via immunoSEQ multiplex PCR, lists solely in-frame clones and lacks some. Clone size and V and J calls were adopted from that table, with D and trimming inferred from the DNA. The data contain 250,000 to 350,000 clones, more than 80% of them seen just once; the ten biggest clones take up 6.5% to 8%.

J is TRBJ1-5 and V is TRBV13, with 9 bases that match TRBD1. Sequencing used peripheral blood. This TCR was sampled from a young woman with COVID-19, enrolled during active disease. CDR3 DNA sequence: TGTGCCAGCAGCTTAGGGGGGACAGGGCCCGGGCAGCCCCAGCATTTT. The encoded protein is CASSLGGTGPGQPQHF.